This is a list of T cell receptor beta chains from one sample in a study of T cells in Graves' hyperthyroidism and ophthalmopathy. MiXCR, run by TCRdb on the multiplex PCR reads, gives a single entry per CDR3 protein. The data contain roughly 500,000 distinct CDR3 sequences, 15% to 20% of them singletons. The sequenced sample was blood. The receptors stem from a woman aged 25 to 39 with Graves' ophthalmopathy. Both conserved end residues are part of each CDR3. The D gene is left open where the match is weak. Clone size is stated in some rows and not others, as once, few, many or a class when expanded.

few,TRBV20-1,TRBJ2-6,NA,TGCAGTGCTTCCCCTGGTGTGAGGCCAGTCTCTGGGGCCAACGTCCTGACTTTC,CSASPGVRPVSGANVLTF
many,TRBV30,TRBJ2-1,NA,TGTGCCTGGATGGGATTGGGGAGTTCCTACAATGAGCAGTTCTTC,CAWMGLGSSYNEQFF
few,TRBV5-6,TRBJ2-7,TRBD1,TGTGCCAGCAGTCGACAGGGCCGCGGCGAGCAGTACTTC,CASSRQGRGEQYF
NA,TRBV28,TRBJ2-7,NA,TGTGCCAGCAGCTTGGGCATGACCTACGAGCAGTACTTC,CASSLGMTYEQYF
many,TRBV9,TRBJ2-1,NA,TGTGCCAGCAGCATACTGGACGAAGCAGACTACAATGAGCAGTTCTTC,CASSILDEADYNEQFF
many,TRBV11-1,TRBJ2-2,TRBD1,TGTGCCACCGGGGGACAGGGAACCACCGGGGAGCTGTTTTTT,CATGGQGTTGELFF
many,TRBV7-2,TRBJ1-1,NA,TGTGCCAGCAGCGGCGGGGCTCACACTGAAGCTTTCTTT,CASSGGAHTEAFF
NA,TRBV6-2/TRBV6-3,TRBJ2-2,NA,TGTGCCAGCAGTTTTCACAACTCGTACACCGGGGAGCTGTTTTTT,CASSFHNSYTGELFF
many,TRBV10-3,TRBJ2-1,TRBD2,TGTGCCATCAGTGAGGGACTAGCGGACAATGAGCAGTTCTTC,CAISEGLADNEQFF
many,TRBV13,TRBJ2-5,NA,TGTGCCAGCAGCACCCAAGGCCAGGACCAAGAGACCCAGTACTTC,CASSTQGQDQETQYF
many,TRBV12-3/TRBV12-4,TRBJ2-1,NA,TGTGCCAGCAGTTTCGTACTAATCTACAATGAGCAGTTCTTC,CASSFVLIYNEQFF
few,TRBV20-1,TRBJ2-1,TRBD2,TGCAGTGCGCACCTAGCGGGAGGATTTCTGGGCGAGCAGTTCTTC,CSAHLAGGFLGEQFF
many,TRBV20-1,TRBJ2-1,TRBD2,TGCAGTGCCTACTCGGGAGGGCGGTACAATGAGCAGTTCTTC,CSAYSGGRYNEQFF
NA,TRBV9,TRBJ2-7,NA,TGTGCCAGCAGCGTAGGTTACCTAGCGAGCGAGCAGTACTTC,CASSVGYLASEQYF
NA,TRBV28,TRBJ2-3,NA,TGTGCCAGCAGCAAATGGACAGACCTCTCGACAGATACGCAGTATTTT,CASSKWTDLSTDTQYF
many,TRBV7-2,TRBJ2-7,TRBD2,TGTGCCAGCAGCTTATCCTTACTAGCGGGAGCCTACGAGCAGTACTTC,CASSLSLLAGAYEQYF
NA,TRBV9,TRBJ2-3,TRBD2,TGTGCCAGCAGCGCCCCGACTAGCGGGAGGGCGGATACGCAGTATTTT,CASSAPTSGRADTQYF
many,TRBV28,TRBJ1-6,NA,TGTGCCAGCAGTTTAGGTACAGGCTATCGGTCACCCCTCCACTTT,CASSLGTGYRSPLHF
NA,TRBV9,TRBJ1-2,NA,TGTGCCAGCAGCGTAGATGCGGGGACTAACTATGGCTACACCTTC,CASSVDAGTNYGYTF
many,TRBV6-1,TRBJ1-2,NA,TGTGCCAGCAAGGGCGAAACGGGGGACTATGGCTACACCTTC,CASKGETGDYGYTF
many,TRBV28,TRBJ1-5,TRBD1,TGTGCCAGCAGACAGGGGGGCGCGCAGCCCCAGCATTTT,CASRQGGAQPQHF
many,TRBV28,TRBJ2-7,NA,TGTGCCTCCGCCAGGGTCATAGCCTACGAGCAGTACTTC,CASARVIAYEQYF
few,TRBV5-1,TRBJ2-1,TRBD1,TGCGCCAGCAGCCCACAGGGGAATGTATACAATGAGCAGTTCTTC,CASSPQGNVYNEQFF
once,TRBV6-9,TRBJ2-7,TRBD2,TGTGCCAGCAGTTACCCGGACGGGGGGTACGAGCAGTACTTC,CASSYPDGGYEQYF
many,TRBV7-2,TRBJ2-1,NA,TGTGCCAGCAGCTTAATGGGGCACAATGAGCAGTTCTTC,CASSLMGHNEQFF
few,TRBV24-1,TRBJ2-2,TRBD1,TGTGCCACCAGTGACCAAATAGGGGGCGCAGAGGACACCGGGGAGCTGTTTTTT,CATSDQIGGAEDTGELFF
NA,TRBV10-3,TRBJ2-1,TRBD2,TGTGCCATCAGGGGGACTAGCGACTACAATGAGCAGTTCTTC,CAIRGTSDYNEQFF
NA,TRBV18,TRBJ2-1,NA,TGTGCCAGCTCACCAAGCCAGGCCGGTAATGAGCAGTTCTTC,CASSPSQAGNEQFF